This TCR beta chain was sequenced for a study of Ad26.COV2.S vaccination and SARS-CoV-2 variants. Regarding treatment: roughly 19 received Ad26.COV2.S at low or high dose, single or two shots; about 5 received placebo; per-sample allocation not given. Collection of samples fell on day 63 after the first vaccine or placebo injection. After removal of 3 bases from V and 5 bases from J, the junction contained 7 bases not matched to a gene. Germline CDR1 reads SGHRS; CDR2 reads YFSETQ. The CDR3 length is 16 residues. Using immunoSEQ multiplex PCR, the repertoire was profiled, and TCRdb retains in-frame clones only, with some absent. The sample includes 350,000 to 400,000 clones, over 75% of them seen just once.

The source of this sequence is a person between 18 and 59 years old who received the Ad26.COV2.S COVID-19 vaccine or a placebo. The material sequenced was peripheral blood, taken in a trial of Ad26.COV2.S vaccine versus placebo. The V call is TRBV5-1, the J call TRBJ2-2; TRBD1 matches 10 bases. Here the CDR3 reads CASSSGTGVGTGELFF. CDR3 coding DNA: TGCGCCAGCAGCTCCGGGACAGGGGTAGGGACCGGGGAGCTGTTTTTT.